Each of the 10 T cell receptor beta chains below was sequenced from the same sample in a study of blood T cell repertoires in COVID-19. TCRdb keeps only in-frame clones here, not all; method: immunoSEQ multiplex PCR. The profile covers 300,000 to 400,000 clones, with around nine tenths appearing a single time and 6% to 8.5% taken by the ten largest. The sequencing sample was made of peripheral blood. These receptors were taken from a woman in her 70s with COVID-19, enrolled during active disease.

This clone was seen a few times. The chain is built from TRBV7-9 and TRBJ1-2, with D perhaps matching TRBD1 (5 bases). V lost 5 bases, J lost 10 bases, and 11 bases lay in between. The CDR3 spans 11 residues. Germline V gene sequence: CDR1 SEHNR, CDR2 FQNEAQ (reference sequence). CDR3: CASSEDTLYTF. In DNA, the CDR3 is TGTGCCAGCAGCGAGGACACACTCTACACCTTC.

The J gene is TRBJ2-1, the V gene TRBV7-8; the match to TRBD2 covers 8 bases. The germline V gene encodes CDR1 SGHVS and CDR2 FQNEAQ. The CDR3 runs to 17 residues. Trimming took 5 bases from V and 7 from J; bases not matched to a gene: 16. The CDR3 here is CASSHHKGLGGGNEQFF. CDR3 bases: TGTGCCAGCAGCCACCATAAGGGACTAGGAGGGGGAAATGAGCAGTTCTTC.

The V gene is TRBV28, the J gene TRBJ2-1; TRBD1 matches at 7 bases. J lost 3 bases, V lost 2 bases, and 4 bases had no gene match. The germline CDR1 and CDR2 sequences are MDHEN and SYDVKM. This CDR3 region has 15 residues. Here the CDR3 reads CASSLTGTDYNEQFF. DNA of the CDR3: TGTGCCAGCAGTTTAACCGGGACAGACTACAATGAGCAGTTCTTC.

This chain links TRBV9 with TRBJ2-1, with a possible D match to TRBD1 (6 bases). Germline loops: CDR1 SGDLS, CDR2 YYNGEE. The CDR3 is 14 amino acids. Trimming removed 6 bases from V and 2 bases from J, with 12 bases in between. CDR3 sequence (DNA): TGTGCCAGCACCCCGGGACATACCTACAATGAGCAGTTCTTC. Amino acid sequence: CASTPGHTYNEQFF.

The rearrangement joins TRBV19 to TRBJ1-1, with a tentative D call TRBD1 (6 bases). The CDR3 is made up of 15 amino acids. V shed 3 bases and J shed 1 base, with 12 bases lying between them. The V gene's germline CDR1 is LNHDA and CDR2 SQIVND (reference sequence). DNA for the CDR3: TGTGCCAGTAGTATTCGTCGGGACAAGAACACTGAAGCTTTCTTT. Its protein product is CASSIRRDKNTEAFF.

V usage is TRBV5-1 and J usage is TRBJ1-1; D perhaps matches TRBD1 (5 bases). Trimming left V 1 base short and J 5 bases short, with 15 bases between. Germline lookup yields CDR1 SGHRS and CDR2 YFSETQ. This CDR3 is built from 15 residues. The CDR3 DNA is TGCGCCAGCAGCTTGAGGCAGGGCTCAGGGACTGAAGCTTTCTTT. Translating gives CASSLRQGSGTEAFF. The variable domain in full, completed from reference TRBV5-1 and TRBJ1-1, reads KAGVTQTPRYLIKTRGQQVTLSCSPISGHRSVSWYQQTPGQGLQFLFEYFSETQRNKGNFPGRFSGRQFSNSRSEMNVSTLELGDSALYLCASSLRQGSGTEAFFGQGTRLTVV.

The CDR3 here is CASAIYWSPDTEAFF. In DNA, the CDR3 is TGTGCCAGCGCCATTTATTGGAGTCCGGACACTGAAGCTTTCTTT. The chain is built from TRBV27 and TRBJ1-1; D is uncertain. V gave up 8 bases and J gave up 3 bases, with 19 bases separating them. The CDR3 totals 15 residues. The germline V gene has CDR1 MNHEY and CDR2 SMNVEV (reference sequence).

This clone was seen just once. The chain employs TRBV2 and TRBJ1-2; D ambiguous. The V and J ends lost 3 bases and 6 bases respectively, with 11 bases between them. In germline, CDR1 is SNHLY, CDR2 FYNNEI. This CDR3 spans 13 amino acids. This CDR3 reads CASSDRERDGYTF. The CDR3 region has the DNA TGTGCCAGCAGTGATCGGGAGAGAGATGGCTACACCTTC.

The table lists this clone with a count of one. The rearrangement joins TRBV3-1 (or the pseudogene TRBV3-2) to TRBJ2-7, with TRBD1 matching 9 bases. V lost 6 bases, J lost 2 bases, and 8 bases stayed unmatched. The CDR3 loop spans 15 amino acids. Germline-derived CDR1 and CDR2 are LGHDT and YNNKEL (reference sequence). The DNA for the CDR3 is TGTGCCAGCAGTCAGGGACAGGGTCTTACCTACGAGCAGTACTTC. Protein: CASSQGQGLTYEQYF.

The rearrangement uses TRBV7-5 and TRBJ1-3. TRBV7-5 is reported as a pseudogene. This CDR3 comprises 16 residues. CDR3 in amino acids: CARSLARREAGNTIYF. In nucleotides, the CDR3 is TGTGCCAGAAGCTTAGCCCGCAGGGAGGCAGGAAACACCATATATTTT.